This T cell receptor (beta chain) came from a study of CD8+ T cells in alopecia areata. Extracted from the samples, RNA was reverse transcribed into cDNA to serve as the sequencing template. Method: immunoSEQ multiplex PCR; TCRdb's copy keeps in-frame clones and lacks some. The repertoire holds 120,000 to 150,000 clones, 40% to 50% seen once, with 6% to 7% in the top ten. Concerning this clone itself: Its cognate antigen is unknown.

Alopecia areata patients provided lesional scalp punch biopsies and peripheral blood, both collected for the study. Study-wide results and limits: Alopecia totalis/universalis scalp especially showed more expanded CD8+ clones than normal scalp.

The sample comprised CD4+ T cells sorted from blood. The sequence came from a human donor with alopecia areata.

CDR3 in amino acids: CASSLDLAKNIQYF. CDR3 DNA: TGTGCCAGCAGCCTGGACTTAGCCAAAAACATTCAGTACTTC. The rearrangement uses TRBV7-8 and TRBJ2-4, with a tentative D call TRBD2 (5 bases). The length of the CDR3 is 14 residues. Germline V lookup: CDR1 SGHVS, CDR2 FQNEAQ. Between the trimmed V and J ends, which lost 5 bases and 0 bases, there was a span of 8 bases.